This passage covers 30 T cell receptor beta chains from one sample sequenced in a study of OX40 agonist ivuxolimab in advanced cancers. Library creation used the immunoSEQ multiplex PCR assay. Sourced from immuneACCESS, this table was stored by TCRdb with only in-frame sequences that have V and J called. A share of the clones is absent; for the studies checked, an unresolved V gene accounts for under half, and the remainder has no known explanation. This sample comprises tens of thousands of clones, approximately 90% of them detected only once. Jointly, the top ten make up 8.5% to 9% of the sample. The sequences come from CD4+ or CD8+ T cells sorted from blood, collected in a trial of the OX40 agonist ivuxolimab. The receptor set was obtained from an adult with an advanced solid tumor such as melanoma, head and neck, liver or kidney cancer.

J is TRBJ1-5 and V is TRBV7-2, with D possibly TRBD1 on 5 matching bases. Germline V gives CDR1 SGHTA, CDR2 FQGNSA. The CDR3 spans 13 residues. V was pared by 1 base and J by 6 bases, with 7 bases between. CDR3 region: CASSLGGSQPQHF. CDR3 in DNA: TGTGCCAGCAGCTTAGGGGGCAGTCAGCCCCAGCATTTT. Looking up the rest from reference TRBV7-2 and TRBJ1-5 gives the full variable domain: GAGVSQSPSNKVTEKGKDVELRCDPISGHTALYWYRQSLGQGLEFLIYFQGNSAPDKSGLPSDRFSAERTGGSVSTLTIQRTQQEDSAVYLCASSLGGSQPQHFGDGTRLSIL.

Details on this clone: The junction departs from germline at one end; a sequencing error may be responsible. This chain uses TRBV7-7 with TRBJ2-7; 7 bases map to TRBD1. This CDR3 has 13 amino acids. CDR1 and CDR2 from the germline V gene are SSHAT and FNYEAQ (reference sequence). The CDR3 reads CASSPGQTYEQYF. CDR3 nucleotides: TGTGCTAGCAGCCCGGGACAGACCTACGAGCAGTACTTC.

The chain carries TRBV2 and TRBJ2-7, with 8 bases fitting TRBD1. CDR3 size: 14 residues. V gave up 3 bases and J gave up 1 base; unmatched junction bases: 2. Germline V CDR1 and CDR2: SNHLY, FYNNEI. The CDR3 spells CASSEDRASYEQYF. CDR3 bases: TGTGCCAGCAGTGAGGACAGGGCATCCTACGAGCAGTACTTC.

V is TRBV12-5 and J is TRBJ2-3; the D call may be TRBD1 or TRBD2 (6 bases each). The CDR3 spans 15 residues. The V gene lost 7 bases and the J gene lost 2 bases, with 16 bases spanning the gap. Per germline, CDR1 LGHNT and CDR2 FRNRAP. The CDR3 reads CASAPGASSTDTQYF. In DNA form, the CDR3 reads TGTGCTAGTGCCCCGGGGGCCTCCTCCACAGATACGCAGTATTTT.

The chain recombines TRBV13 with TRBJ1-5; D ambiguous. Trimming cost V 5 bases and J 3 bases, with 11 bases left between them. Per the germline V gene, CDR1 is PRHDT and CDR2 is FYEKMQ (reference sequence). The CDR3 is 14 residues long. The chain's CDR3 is CASSPGISNQPQHF. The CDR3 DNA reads TGTGCCAGCAGCCCCGGGATCTCCAATCAGCCCCAGCATTTT.

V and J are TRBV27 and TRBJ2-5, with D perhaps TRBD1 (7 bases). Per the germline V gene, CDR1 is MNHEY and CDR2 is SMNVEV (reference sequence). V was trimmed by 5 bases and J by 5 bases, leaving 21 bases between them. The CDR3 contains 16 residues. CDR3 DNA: TGTGCCAGCAGTCACAATATAGGAGGGGGCGGGGAGACCCAGTACTTC. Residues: CASSHNIGGGGETQYF.

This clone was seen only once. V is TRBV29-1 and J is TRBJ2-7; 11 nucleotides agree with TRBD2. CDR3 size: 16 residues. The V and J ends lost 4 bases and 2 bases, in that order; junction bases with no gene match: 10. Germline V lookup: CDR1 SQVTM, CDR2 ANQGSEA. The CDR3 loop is CSVGWVAGGRAYEQYF. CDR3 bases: TGCAGCGTTGGATGGGTAGCGGGGGGGCGAGCCTACGAGCAGTACTTC.

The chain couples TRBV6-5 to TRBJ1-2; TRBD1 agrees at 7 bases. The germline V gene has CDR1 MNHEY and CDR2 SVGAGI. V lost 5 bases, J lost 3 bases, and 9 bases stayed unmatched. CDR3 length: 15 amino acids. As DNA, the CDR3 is TGTGCCAGCAGTCAACCCCGGACAGGCCACTATGGCTACACCTTC. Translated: CASSQPRTGHYGYTF.

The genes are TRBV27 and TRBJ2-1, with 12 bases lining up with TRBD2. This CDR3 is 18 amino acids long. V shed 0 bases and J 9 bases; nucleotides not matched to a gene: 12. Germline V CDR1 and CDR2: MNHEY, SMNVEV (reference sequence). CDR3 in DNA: TGTGCCAGCAGTTTATCAGCCCTAGCGGGAGGGCGGTTTGGTGAGCAGTTCTTC. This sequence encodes CASSLSALAGGRFGEQFF.

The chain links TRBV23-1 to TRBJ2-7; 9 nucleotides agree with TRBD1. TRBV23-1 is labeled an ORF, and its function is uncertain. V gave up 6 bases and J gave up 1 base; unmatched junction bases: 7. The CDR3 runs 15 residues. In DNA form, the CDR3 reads TGCGCCAGCAGGGAGGGACAGGGTGTATCCTACGAGCAGTACTTC. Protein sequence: CASREGQGVSYEQYF.

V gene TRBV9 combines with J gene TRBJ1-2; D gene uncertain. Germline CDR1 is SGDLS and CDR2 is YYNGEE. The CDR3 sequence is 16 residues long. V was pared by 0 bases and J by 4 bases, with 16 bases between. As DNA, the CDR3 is TGTGCCAGCAGCGTAGCTCCGGGTCAGAACGTCTATGGCTACACCTTC. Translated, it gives CASSVAPGQNVYGYTF.

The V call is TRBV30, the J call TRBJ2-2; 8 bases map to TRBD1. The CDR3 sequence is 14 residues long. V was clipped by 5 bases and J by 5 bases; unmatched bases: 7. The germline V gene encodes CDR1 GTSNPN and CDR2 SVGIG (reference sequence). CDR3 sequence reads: CAWDPGTGTGELFF. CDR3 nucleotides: TGTGCCTGGGACCCCGGGACAGGTACCGGGGAGCTGTTTTTT.

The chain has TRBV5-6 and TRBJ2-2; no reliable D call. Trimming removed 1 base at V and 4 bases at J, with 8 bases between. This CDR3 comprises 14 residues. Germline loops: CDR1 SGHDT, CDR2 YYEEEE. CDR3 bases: TGTGCCAGCAGCTTGAGTGGAGTCACCGGGGAGCTGTTTTTT. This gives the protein CASSLSGVTGELFF.

The CDR3 coding sequence is TGTGCCAGCAGCGAAATGGACAGGGGATCCCTCTCCTACAATGAGCAGTTCTTC. It codes for CASSEMDRGSLSYNEQFF. The chain recombines TRBV9 with TRBJ2-1, with 9 bases identical to TRBD1. The CDR3 is 18 amino acids. V was pared by 3 bases and J by 0 bases, with 10 bases of the junction left unmatched. Germline values: CDR1 SGDLS, CDR2 YYNGEE. Full variable domain (missing parts from reference TRBV9 and TRBJ2-1): DSGVTQTPKHLITATGQRVTLRCSPRSGDLSVYWYQQSLDQGLQFLIQYYNGEERAKGNILERFSAQQFPDLHSELNLSSLELGDSALYFCASSEMDRGSLSYNEQFFGPGTRLTVL.

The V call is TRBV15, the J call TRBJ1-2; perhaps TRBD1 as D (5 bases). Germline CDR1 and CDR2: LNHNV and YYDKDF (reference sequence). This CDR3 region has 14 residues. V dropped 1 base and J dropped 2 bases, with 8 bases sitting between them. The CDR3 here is CATSRGGENYGYTF. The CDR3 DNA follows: TGTGCCACCAGCAGAGGGGGGGAGAACTATGGCTACACCTTC. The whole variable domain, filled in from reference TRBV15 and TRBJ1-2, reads DAMVIQNPRYQVTQFGKPVTLSCSQTLNHNVMYWYQQKSSQAPKLLFHYYDKDFNNEADTPDNFQSRRPNTSFCFLDIRSPGLGDTAMYLCATSRGGENYGYTFGSGTRLTVV.

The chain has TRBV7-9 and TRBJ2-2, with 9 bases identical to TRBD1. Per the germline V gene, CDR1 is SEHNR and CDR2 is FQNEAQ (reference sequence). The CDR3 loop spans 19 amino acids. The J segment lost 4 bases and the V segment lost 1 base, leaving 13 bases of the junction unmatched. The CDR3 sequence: CASSLESSSDRGFTGELFF. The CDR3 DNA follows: TGTGCCAGCAGCTTAGAGTCGTCATCGGACAGGGGTTTCACCGGGGAGCTGTTTTTT. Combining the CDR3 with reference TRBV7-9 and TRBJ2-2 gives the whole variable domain DTGVSQNPRHKITKRGQNVTFRCDPISEHNRLYWYRQTLGQGPEFLTYFQNEAQLEKSRLLSDRFSAERPKGSFSTLEIQRTEQGDSAMYLCASSLESSSDRGFTGELFFGEGSRLTVL.

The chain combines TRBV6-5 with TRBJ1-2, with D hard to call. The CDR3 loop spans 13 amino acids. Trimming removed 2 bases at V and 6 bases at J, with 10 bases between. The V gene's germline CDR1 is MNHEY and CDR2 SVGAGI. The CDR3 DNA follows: TGTGCCAGCAGTTACAACGACGAGGATGGCTACACCTTC. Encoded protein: CASSYNDEDGYTF.

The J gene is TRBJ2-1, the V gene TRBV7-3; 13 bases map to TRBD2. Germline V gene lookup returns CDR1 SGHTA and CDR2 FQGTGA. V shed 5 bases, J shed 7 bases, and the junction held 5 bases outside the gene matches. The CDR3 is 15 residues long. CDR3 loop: CASSLTSGRFNEQFF. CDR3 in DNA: TGTGCCAGCAGCCTGACTAGCGGGAGGTTTAATGAGCAGTTCTTC.

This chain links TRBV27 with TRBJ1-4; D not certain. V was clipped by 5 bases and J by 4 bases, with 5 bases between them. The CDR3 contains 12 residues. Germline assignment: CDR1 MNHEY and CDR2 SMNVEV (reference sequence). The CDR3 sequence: CASSPLNEKLFF. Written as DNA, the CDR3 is TGTGCCAGCAGTCCCCTTAATGAAAAACTGTTTTTT.

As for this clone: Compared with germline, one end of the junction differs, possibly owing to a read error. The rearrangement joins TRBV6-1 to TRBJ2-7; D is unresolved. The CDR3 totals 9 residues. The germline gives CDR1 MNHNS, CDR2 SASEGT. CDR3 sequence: CASPTLQGF. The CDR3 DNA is TGTGCCAGCCCCACCTTACAAGGGTTC.

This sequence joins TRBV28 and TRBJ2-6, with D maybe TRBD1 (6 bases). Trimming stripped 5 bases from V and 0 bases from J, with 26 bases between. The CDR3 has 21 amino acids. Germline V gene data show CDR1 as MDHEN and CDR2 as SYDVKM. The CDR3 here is CASSTLKTGHLPSSGANVLTF. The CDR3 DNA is TGTGCCAGCAGTACCCTCAAGACAGGCCACCTTCCGTCCTCTGGGGCCAACGTCCTGACTTTC. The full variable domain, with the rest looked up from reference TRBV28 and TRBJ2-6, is DVKVTQSSRYLVKRTGEKVFLECVQDMDHENMFWYRQDPGLGLRLIYFSYDVKMKEKGDIPEGYSVSREKKERFSLILESASTNQTSMYLCASSTLKTGHLPSSGANVLTFGAGSRLTVL.

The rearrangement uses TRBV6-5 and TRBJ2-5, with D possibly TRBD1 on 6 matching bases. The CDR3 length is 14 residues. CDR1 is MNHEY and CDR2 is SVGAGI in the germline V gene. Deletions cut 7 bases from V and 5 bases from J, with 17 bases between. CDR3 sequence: CASTRLRGYETQYF. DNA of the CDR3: TGTGCCAGCACGCGACTAAGGGGGTACGAGACCCAGTACTTC.

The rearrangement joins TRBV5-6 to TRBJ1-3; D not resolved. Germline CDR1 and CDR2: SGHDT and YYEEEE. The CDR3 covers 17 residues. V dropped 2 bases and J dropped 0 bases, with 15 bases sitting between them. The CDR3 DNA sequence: TGTGCCAGCAGCTTTCTGGTATCCAGAGACTCTGGAAACACCATATATTTT. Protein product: CASSFLVSRDSGNTIYF.

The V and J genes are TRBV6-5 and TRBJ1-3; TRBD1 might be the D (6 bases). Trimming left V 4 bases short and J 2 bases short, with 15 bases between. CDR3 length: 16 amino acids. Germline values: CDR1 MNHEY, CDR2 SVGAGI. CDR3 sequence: CASSSSVGAAGNTIYF. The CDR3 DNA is TGTGCCAGCAGTTCCTCGGTGGGGGCTGCTGGAAACACCATATATTTT.

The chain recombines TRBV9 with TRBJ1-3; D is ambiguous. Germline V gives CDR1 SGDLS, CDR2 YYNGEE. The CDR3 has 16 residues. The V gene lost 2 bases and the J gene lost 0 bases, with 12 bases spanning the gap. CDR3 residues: CASSVRDASSGNTIYF. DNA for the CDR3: TGTGCCAGCAGCGTCCGGGATGCCTCCTCTGGAAACACCATATATTTT.

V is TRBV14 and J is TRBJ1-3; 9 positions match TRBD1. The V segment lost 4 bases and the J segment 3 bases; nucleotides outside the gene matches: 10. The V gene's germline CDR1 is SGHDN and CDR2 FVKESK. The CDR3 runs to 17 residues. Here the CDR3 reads CASSPSGTGFYGNTIYF. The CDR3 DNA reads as TGTGCCAGCAGCCCTTCCGGGACAGGGTTTTATGGAAACACCATATATTTT.

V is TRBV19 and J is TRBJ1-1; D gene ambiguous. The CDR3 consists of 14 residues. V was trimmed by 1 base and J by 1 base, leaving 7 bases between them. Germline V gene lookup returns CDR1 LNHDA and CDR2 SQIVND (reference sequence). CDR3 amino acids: CASSIGRSNTEAFF. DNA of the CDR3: TGTGCCAGTAGTATAGGCAGGTCGAACACTGAAGCTTTCTTT.

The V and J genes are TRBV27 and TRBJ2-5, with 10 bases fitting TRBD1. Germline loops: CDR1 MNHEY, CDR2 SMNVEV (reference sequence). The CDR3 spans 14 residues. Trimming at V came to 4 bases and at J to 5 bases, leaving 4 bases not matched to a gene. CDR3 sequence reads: CASSWGGQGETQYF. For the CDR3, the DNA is TGTGCCAGCAGTTGGGGGGGACAGGGGGAGACCCAGTACTTC.

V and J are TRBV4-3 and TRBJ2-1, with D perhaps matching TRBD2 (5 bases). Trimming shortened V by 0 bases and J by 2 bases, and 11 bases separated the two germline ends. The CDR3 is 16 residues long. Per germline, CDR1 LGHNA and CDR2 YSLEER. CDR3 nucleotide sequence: TGCGCCAGCAGCCAAGAGTCCGGAGGCCCCTACAATGAGCAGTTCTTC. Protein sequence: CASSQESGGPYNEQFF.

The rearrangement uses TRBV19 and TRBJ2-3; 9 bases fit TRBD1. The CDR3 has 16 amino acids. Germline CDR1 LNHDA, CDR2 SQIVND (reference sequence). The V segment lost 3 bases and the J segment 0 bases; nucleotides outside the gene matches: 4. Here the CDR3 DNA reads TGTGCCAGTAGTATGACAGGGGGATTTAGCACAGATACGCAGTATTTT. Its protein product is CASSMTGGFSTDTQYF.